The entry below describes one T cell receptor (beta chain). No cognate antigen has been identified for it. It has no much larger one-base neighbor in the sample; base qualities were not kept. The library was prepared using the immunoSEQ multiplex PCR assay. Drawn from immuneACCESS, this table holds only the in-frame rearrangements with V and J called that TCRdb kept. Clones are partly lost; checked studies trace under half to an unresolved V gene and leave the rest unexplained. This sample holds almost 550,000 clones; 70% to 80% were observed only once. More than 0.01% of the sample is held by the ten biggest clonotypes. The record originates from a study of shared T cell receptors in the human thymus (dated by TCRdb to about 2021). With respect to the entire study: The study examined how self-reactive, shared T-cell receptor alpha chains are generated in the human thymus.

CDR1 is given as SGHRS and CDR2 as YFSETQ, both from the germline V gene. Unmatched junction bases come to 13, with V trimmed by 0 bases and J by 1 base. The CDR3 runs 22 residues from the cysteine to the phenylalanine. Only the CDR3 region is kept as DNA, spanning 66 bases read in frame from base 1. The data were also submitted as part of a second study, on human thymus T cells. Looking at the second paper: The donors were immunologically healthy infants in Finland who had open corrective cardiac surgery for congenital heart defects. Thymus tissue was collected as surgical resects that were removed during corrective cardiac surgery. Both the thymic and the peripheral blood repertoires appeared to show biased V and J gene segment usage. The related research found that thymic TCR repertoires overlapped highly between unrelated individuals. TCR alpha and beta repertoires from about 8 infant thymus samples and a few related peripheral blood samples were characterized in the study. The cohort included over five male and a couple of female infants, with donor ages spanning 7 to 244 days. Thymocytes were mechanically released from the tissue and were stored as pellets of roughly 10-32 million cells at -70 degrees C. Genomic DNA was extracted from frozen cell pellets with a QIAsymphony instrument. Using the immunoSEQ multiplex PCR assay, the TCRB and TCRAD loci were amplified from a standardized quantity of quality-controlled genomic DNA. Amplicons spanned the V(D)J region at a length sufficient to cover the CDR3 and identify V and J genes. Amplicon sequencing was performed on an Illumina platform through the commercial immunoSEQ service. Corrections for primer bias and sequencing errors followed previously described methods, while TCRAD and TCRB definitions were based on the IMGT database. The repertoires were analysed using immunoSEQ Analyzer 3.0 and VDJTools for basic statistics, V/J segment usage, diversity estimates, rarefaction and pairwise overlap. Diversity was estimated with Chao1, ChaoE, Efron-Thisted, Shannon and inverse Simpson indices, and also on datasets down-sampled to the smallest sample. Repertoire overlap used strict matching of CDR3 nucleotide sequence, V gene and J gene, with Jaccard-based multidimensional scaling clustering. On average, about 810,000 unique TCRB clonotypes were obtained from thymus samples, compared with 80,000 to 85,000 from blood samples.

Sample: thymocytes. This chain is built from TRBV5-1 and TRBJ2-1, with TRBD2 matching 16 junction bases. The TCR was taken from a boy under two years old with a congenital heart defect. Donor details come from another sample of the same person, matched by shared clones. The CDR3 protein sequence reads: CASSLAGLAGGVPDPSYNEQFF. The sequence in DNA is TGCGCCAGCAGCTTGGCGGGACTAGCGGGAGGGGTCCCAGATCCTTCCTACAATGAGCAGTTCTTC.